Following are 10 T cell receptor beta chains from one sample sequenced in a study of CD8 T cells in Susac syndrome. Random hexamers were used to reverse transcribe the RNA input (about 0.5 to 1 ug). TCRdb reprocessed the immunoSEQ multiplex PCR reads with MiXCR, giving one entry per CDR3 protein. Here the sample spans under 200,000 distinct CDR3 sequences, 95% to 96% being singletons. What was sequenced was CD4+ T cells from PBMCs. Receptors were obtained from a human donor with Susac syndrome.

The chain uses TRBV30 and TRBJ1-1; D unclear. The V gene lost 1 base and the J gene lost 2 bases, with 8 bases spanning the gap. The CDR3 sequence is 13 residues long. Looked up from germline, CDR1 is GTSNPN and CDR2 is SVGIG (reference sequence). CDR3 DNA sequence: TGTGCCTGGAGTGAGAGTCTTAACACTGAAGCTTTCTTT. Amino acid sequence: CAWSESLNTEAFF.

The V gene is TRBV29-1, the J gene TRBJ1-4; tentative D call: TRBD1 (5 bases). The germline CDR1 and CDR2 sequences are SQVTM and ANQGSEA. The length of the CDR3 is 12 residues. The ends were cut back, 4 bases at V and 6 bases at J, with 9 bases in the middle. The CDR3: CSVGRGDEKLFF. In nucleotides, the CDR3 is TGCAGCGTTGGGCGAGGGGATGAAAAACTGTTTTTT.

The chain employs TRBV18 and TRBJ1-2; 9 nucleotides align to TRBD1. The V segment lost 3 bases and the J segment 3 bases; nucleotides outside the gene matches: 2. Germline CDR1 reads KGHSH; CDR2 reads LQKENI. This CDR3 contains 14 residues. CDR3 sequence (DNA): TGTGCCAGCTCACCGGGGGACAGGGACTATGGCTACACCTTC. The encoded protein is CASSPGDRDYGYTF.

This rearrangement joins TRBV20-1 to TRBJ2-5; 10 bases match TRBD2. Unmatched junction bases numbered 14, after V lost 6 bases and J lost 4 bases. There are 16 residues in the CDR3. Per the germline V gene, CDR1 is DFQATT and CDR2 is SNEGSKA (reference sequence). The CDR3 DNA reads TGCAGTGCCCCCCCGGGAAGGGTAGCGGGGGGAGAGACCCAGTACTTC. This encodes CSAPPGRVAGGETQYF.

The chain joins TRBV29-1 to TRBJ2-7, with 10 bases lining up with TRBD1. V shed 7 bases and J 1 base; nucleotides not matched to a gene: 22. The length of the CDR3 is 19 residues. Per germline, CDR1 SQVTM and CDR2 ANQGSEA. DNA of the CDR3: TGCAGCGCCGCCGGGACAGGGGAAGCGGGAGAGAGTACTTCCTACGAGCAGTACTTC. Its translation is CSAAGTGEAGESTSYEQYF.

V and J are TRBV30 and TRBJ2-7, with 10 nucleotides matching TRBD2. Losses at the gene ends were 5 bases for V and 6 bases for J; bases not matched to a gene: 13. In germline, CDR1 is GTSNPN, CDR2 SVGIG (reference sequence). CDR3 size: 15 residues. In DNA form, the CDR3 reads TGTGCCTGGGGGACTACGGGACTAGCGAGGGGCGAGCAGTACTTC. This gives the protein CAWGTTGLARGEQYF.

The chain recombines TRBV12-3 or TRBV12-4 with TRBJ2-2, with 8 bases fitting TRBD2. The CDR3 is 17 residues long. V dropped 3 bases and J dropped 1; count of bases not matched to a gene: 7. Here the CDR3 reads CASSFVAGIWNTGELFF. CDR3 in DNA: TGTGCCAGCAGTTTCGTAGCGGGAATATGGAACACCGGGGAGCTGTTTTTT.

The chain uses TRBV7-9 and TRBJ2-6; D is unresolved. Deletions cut 7 bases from V and 2 bases from J, with 6 bases between. Germline loops: CDR1 SEHNR, CDR2 FQNEAQ (reference sequence). The length of the CDR3 is 13 residues. The CDR3 region has the DNA TGTGCCAGCAACGGACCTGGGGCCAACGTCCTGACTTTC. Its translation is CASNGPGANVLTF. Using reference TRBV7-9 and TRBJ2-6 for the parts outside the CDR3, the full variable domain is DTGVSQNPRHKITKRGQNVTFRCDPISEHNRLYWYRQTLGQGPEFLTYFQNEAQLEKSRLLSDRFSAERPKGSFSTLEIQRTEQGDSAMYLCASNGPGANVLTFGAGSRLTVL.

V gene TRBV30 combines with J gene TRBJ1-5; D uncertain. Trimming left V 2 bases short and J 0 bases short, with 5 bases between. The CDR3 loop spans 13 amino acids. Germline V CDR1 and CDR2: GTSNPN, SVGIG (reference sequence). CDR3 bases: TGTGCCTGGAGTTGGGATAGCAATCAGCCCCAGCATTTT. As protein: CAWSWDSNQPQHF.

This clonotype was observed once. The chain links TRBV15 to TRBJ2-7; D remains unclear. Germline CDR1 and CDR2: LNHNV and YYDKDF (reference sequence). This CDR3 region has 14 residues. Deletions cut 5 bases from V and 1 base from J, with 12 bases between. The CDR3 protein is CATSRTTWSYEQYV. The CDR3 nucleotides are TGTGCCACCAGCCGAACGACGTGGTCCTACGAGCAGTACGTC.